The 13 T cell receptor beta chains in this list originate from one sample, sequenced in a study of human T cells and chemical hapten exposure. Sample time point: patch test 3, about 24 weeks after DPC sensitization. Treatment meaning: therapeutic diphenylcyclopropenone sensitization with weekly scalp DPC. Via MiXCR, TCRdb re-called the RACE reads, giving one row per CDR3 protein. The data contain about 160,000 distinct CDR3 sequences, 25% to 30% of them seen just once; the ten biggest clones take up roughly 2%. The sequences come from whole blood, collected in connection with sensitization to the hapten diphenylcyclopropenone (DPC). Receptors were obtained from a woman under 30 with alopecia areata. Some clones in this sample may be carry-over from other donors' samples.

V gene TRBV7-9 combines with J gene TRBJ1-3; the D is unclear. Germline CDR1 reads SEHNR; CDR2 reads FQNEAQ (reference sequence). The CDR3 is made up of 12 amino acids. V lost 1 base and J lost 9, with 7 bases in between. The CDR3 DNA reads TGTGCCAGCAGCTTAGAAGCGGGCACCATATATTTT. Its translation: CASSLEAGTIYF.

The V gene is TRBV29-1, the J gene TRBJ2-7; tentatively, D is TRBD2 (6 bases). The CDR3 is made up of 12 amino acids. CDR1 and CDR2 (germline): SQVTM, ANQGSEA. V gave up 6 bases and J gave up 2 bases, with 11 bases separating them. CDR3 sequence reads: CSVGGTAYEQYF. DNA of the CDR3: TGCAGCGTGGGGGGAACAGCCTACGAGCAGTACTTC.

The chain couples TRBV6-5 to TRBJ1-2; D possibly corresponds to TRBD1 (5 bases). Germline V CDR1 and CDR2: MNHEY, SVGAGI. This CDR3 region has 13 residues. The V end lost 4 bases, the J end lost 0 bases, and 6 bases lay between the germline ends. CDR3 loop: CASSWGANYGYTF. The CDR3 nucleotides are TGTGCCAGCAGTTGGGGCGCTAACTATGGCTACACCTTC.

A few counts support this clonotype. V gene TRBV5-1 combines with J gene TRBJ1-5; D is ambiguous. CDR1 SGHRS and CDR2 YFSETQ come from the germline V gene. The CDR3 sequence is 16 residues long. The V gene lost 0 bases and the J gene lost 0 bases, with 10 bases spanning the gap. In DNA form, the CDR3 reads TGCGCCAGCAGCTTGGAAGGCGGCCCTAGCAATCAGCCCCAGCATTTT. As protein: CASSLEGGPSNQPQHF.

This clonotype was counted a few times. The chain has TRBV21-1 and TRBJ2-1; TRBD1 is the table's D call, not checked against the DNA. TRBV21-1 is labeled a pseudogene. This CDR3 is built from 19 residues. The CDR3 spells CASSKVEGKGVSSYNEQFF. The CDR3 bases are TGTGCCAGCAGCAAAGTCGAGGGAAAGGGGGTTAGCTCCTACAATGAGCAGTTCTTC.

The chain is built from TRBV6-2 or TRBV6-3 and TRBJ2-1; 14 nucleotides match TRBD2. This CDR3 has 18 residues. Trimming cost V 5 bases and J 5 bases; bases outside gene matches: 11. Germline V gene lookup returns CDR1 MNHEY and CDR2 SVGEGT. CDR3 coding DNA: TGTGCCAGCAGTCAAAGACTAGCGGGAGGGCCTAGGAACAATGAGCAGTTCTTC. Amino acid sequence: CASSQRLAGGPRNNEQFF.

The chain carries TRBV6-4 and TRBJ2-5, with D perhaps assigned TRBD1 or TRBD2 (5 bases each). Germline CDR1 and CDR2: MRHNA and SNTAGT. The CDR3 loop spans 13 amino acids. V lost 6 bases to trimming and J lost 2 bases, with 10 bases between them. Here the CDR3 DNA reads TGTGCCAGCAGACCGGGACGGCAAGAGACCCAGTACTTC. It encodes CASRPGRQETQYF.

The CDR3 region is CASGQGARNEQFF. CDR3 nucleotide sequence: TGTGCCAGCGGACAGGGGGCGCGGAATGAGCAGTTCTTC. V usage is TRBV2 and J usage is TRBJ2-1, with TRBD1 matching over 11 bases. The germline V gene has CDR1 SNHLY and CDR2 FYNNEI. This CDR3 comprises 13 residues. The V gene end was trimmed by 8 bases and the J gene end by 7 bases; junction bases not matched to a gene: 4.

This clonotype was counted a single time. The chain is built from TRBV29-1 and TRBJ2-1; 10 bases agree with TRBD2. This CDR3 spans 13 amino acids. Germline V gene lookup returns CDR1 SQVTM and CDR2 ANQGSEA. V dropped 7 bases and J dropped 9; count of bases not matched to a gene: 9. The CDR3: CSALAGAVGEQFF. The CDR3 DNA sequence: TGCAGCGCCCTAGCGGGAGCGGTAGGTGAGCAGTTCTTC.

Many counts were recorded for this clonotype. This chain links TRBV14 with TRBJ1-2; 9 bases are shared with TRBD1. Germline V gene sequence: CDR1 SGHDN, CDR2 FVKESK. Unmatched junction bases numbered 4, after V lost 1 base and J lost 4 bases. This CDR3 comprises 15 residues. CDR3 amino acids: CASSQVDRGAYGYTF. CDR3 bases: TGTGCCAGCAGCCAAGTCGACAGGGGGGCCTATGGCTACACCTTC.

This clonotype showed up just a few times. The V gene is TRBV6-1, the J gene TRBJ1-1; no definite D call. The V gene's germline CDR1 is MNHNS and CDR2 SASEGT. CDR3 size: 11 residues. V was shortened by 9 bases and J by 6 bases, with 11 bases between the two germline ends. The CDR3 reads CASRDVSEAFF. The CDR3 DNA reads as TGTGCCAGTCGGGATGTCTCTGAAGCTTTCTTT.

The chain recombines TRBV20-1 with TRBJ2-3; D is uncertain. CDR3 length equals 14 residues. Germline V lookup: CDR1 DFQATT, CDR2 SNEGSKA (reference sequence). Trimming left V 1 base short and J 5 bases short, with 13 bases between. CDR3 coding DNA: TGCAGTGCTAGAGTTGGGTCTTCGGTAGATACGCAGTATTTT. Amino acids: CSARVGSSVDTQYF.

This clonotype was picked up a small number of times. The chain recombines TRBV12-3 or TRBV12-4 with TRBJ1-1, with 7 positions matching TRBD1. Trimming at V came to 4 bases and at J to 0 bases, leaving 2 bases not matched to a gene. There are 14 residues in the CDR3. The CDR3 loop reads CASSWGQMNTEAFF. Here the CDR3 DNA reads TGTGCCAGCAGTTGGGGACAGATGAACACTGAAGCTTTCTTT.